These 15 T cell receptor beta chains were sequenced from one sample in a study of blood T cell repertoires in COVID-19. Profiled with immunoSEQ multiplex PCR; TCRdb holds only in-frame clones, not every one. The repertoire holds about 25,000 clones, with roughly nine tenths as singletons. The sequenced sample was peripheral blood. These receptors came from a man in his sixties or seventies with COVID-19, enrolled during active disease.

V usage is TRBV14 and J usage is TRBJ2-1; TRBD2 matches at 10 bases. CDR3 size: 16 residues. Germline lookup yields CDR1 SGHDN and CDR2 FVKESK. Losses at the gene ends were 5 bases for V and 8 bases for J; bases not matched to a gene: 12. CDR3 protein: CASSNELAGLGDEQFF. In DNA, the CDR3 is TGTGCCAGCAGCAATGAACTAGCGGGGCTGGGGGATGAGCAGTTCTTC.

J is TRBJ2-3 and V is TRBV10-1; D not resolved. Germline loops: CDR1 WNHNN, CDR2 SYGVQD (reference sequence). Trimming took off 2 bases at V and 2 bases at J, with 14 bases between the two ends. The CDR3 consists of 16 residues. CDR3 sequence: CASSEMRDTFTDTQYF. The CDR3 DNA reads as TGCGCCAGCAGTGAGATGCGAGACACCTTCACAGATACGCAGTATTTT.

This chain uses TRBV18 with TRBJ2-1, with TRBD2 identical over 8 bases. The trim removed 5 bases at V and 7 bases at J, leaving 4 bases unmatched. Germline-derived CDR1 and CDR2 are KGHSH and LQKENI. The CDR3 extends over 13 amino acids. The CDR3 DNA is TGTGCCAGCTCAACGGGAGGGAGAAATGAGCAGTTCTTC. As protein: CASSTGGRNEQFF.

This rearrangement joins TRBV3-1 (or the pseudogene TRBV3-2) to TRBJ1-1; D call uncertain. CDR3 length equals 14 residues. Germline-derived CDR1 and CDR2 are LGHDT and YNNKEL (reference sequence). Between the trimmed V and J ends, which lost 1 base and 0 bases, there was a span of 6 bases. CDR3: CASSQGQLNTEAFF. The CDR3 coding sequence is TGTGCCAGCAGCCAAGGGCAGTTGAACACTGAAGCTTTCTTT.

The chain carries TRBV2 and TRBJ1-5; no firm D call. V was clipped by 1 base and J by 1 base, with 8 bases between them. CDR3 size: 15 residues. CDR1 and CDR2 (germline): SNHLY, FYNNEI. The CDR3 DNA reads TGTGCCAGCAGTGAAGACGGGGTAAGCAATCAGCCCCAGCATTTT. Translated: CASSEDGVSNQPQHF.

The rearrangement joins TRBV6-6 to TRBJ1-5; no reliable D call. CDR3 length: 14 residues. V shed 6 bases and J shed 7 bases, with 16 bases lying between them. The germline CDR1 and CDR2 sequences are MNHNY and SVGAGI (reference sequence). This CDR3 is CASSSSSGGQPQHF. The CDR3 region has the DNA TGTGCCAGCAGCAGTAGCTCCGGTGGGCAGCCCCAGCATTTT.

The chain recombines TRBV5-1 with TRBJ1-1, with D maybe TRBD1 (5 bases). Germline V lookup: CDR1 SGHRS, CDR2 YFSETQ. This CDR3 is 15 amino acids long. Trimming took off 0 bases at V and 2 bases at J, with 11 bases between the two ends. The CDR3 sequence: CASSLAAGTNTEAFF. The CDR3 coding sequence is TGCGCCAGCAGCTTGGCAGCAGGGACTAACACTGAAGCTTTCTTT.

The chain combines TRBV24-1 with TRBJ2-3; the D gene is possibly TRBD1 (5 bases). V was cut by 2 bases and J by 3 bases, with 8 bases left in between. There are 14 residues in the CDR3. The germline V gene has CDR1 KGHDR and CDR2 SFDVKD. The CDR3 is CATSDSQGTDTQYF. In nucleotides, the CDR3 is TGTGCCACCAGTGATTCGCAGGGAACAGATACGCAGTATTTT.

The rearrangement joins TRBV5-4 to TRBJ1-2, with 10 nucleotides matching TRBD1. The CDR3 is 17 amino acids. Germline CDR1 SGHNT, CDR2 YYREEE (reference sequence). V shed 2 bases and J 7 bases; nucleotides not matched to a gene: 14. Written as DNA, the CDR3 is TGTGCCAGCAGCTTTGGCCTCTTTACTGGGACAGGGGCTGGCTACACCTTC. Protein sequence: CASSFGLFTGTGAGYTF.

With regard to this clone: Other DNA sequences in this sample translate to the same CDR3. The chain recombines TRBV7-9 with TRBJ1-1, with 7 bases that match TRBD1. Germline CDR1 reads SEHNR; CDR2 reads FQNEAQ (reference sequence). V was clipped by 3 bases and J by 7 bases; unmatched bases: 2. The CDR3 runs to 12 residues. The CDR3 DNA reads as TGTGCCAGCAGCTTCAGGGGGATTGAAGCTTTCTTT. This sequence encodes CASSFRGIEAFF. The complete variable domain, with remaining parts taken from reference TRBV7-9 and TRBJ1-1, reads DTGVSQNPRHKITKRGQNVTFRCDPISEHNRLYWYRQTLGQGPEFLTYFQNEAQLEKSRLLSDRFSAERPKGSFSTLEIQRTEQGDSAMYLCASSFRGIEAFFGQGTRLTVV.

The chain is built from TRBV7-9 and TRBJ2-5, with TRBD2 as a possible D gene (5 bases). The V and J ends lost 1 base and 9 bases respectively, with 18 bases between them. CDR3 size: 15 residues. The germline V gene encodes CDR1 SEHNR and CDR2 FQNEAQ (reference sequence). The chain's CDR3 is CASSLDPDAQRAQYF. The CDR3 bases are TGTGCCAGCAGCTTAGATCCCGACGCCCAGAGGGCCCAGTACTTC.

This sequence joins TRBV19 and TRBJ1-4, with D maybe TRBD1 (5 bases). This CDR3 has 14 amino acids. Trimming shortened V by 8 bases and J by 5 bases, and 15 bases separated the two germline ends. The V gene's germline CDR1 is LNHDA and CDR2 SQIVND (reference sequence). CDR3 sequence: CASLASNRNEKLFF. The CDR3 nucleotides are TGTGCCAGTCTCGCATCTAACAGGAATGAAAAACTGTTTTTT.

The chain couples TRBV3-1 (or the pseudogene TRBV3-2) to TRBJ2-1, with TRBD2 matching 14 bases. Per germline, CDR1 LGHDT and CDR2 YNNKEL (reference sequence). The CDR3 runs to 17 residues. Trimming at V came to 4 bases and at J to 2 bases, leaving 4 bases not matched to a gene. CDR3 nucleotides: TGTGCCAGCAGCCTTCCGACTAGCGGGAGGGCCTACAATGAGCAGTTCTTC. The encoded protein is CASSLPTSGRAYNEQFF.

This clone has just one count. V gene TRBV7-6 combines with J gene TRBJ2-7, with a weak D call TRBD1 (5 bases). Trimming stripped 1 base from V and 3 bases from J, with 10 bases between. CDR1 SGHVS and CDR2 FNYEAQ come from the germline V gene. This CDR3 is 14 amino acids long. CDR3 bases: TGTGCCAGCAGCTTAGTGACAGATCACTACGAGCAGTACTTC. It is translated as CASSLVTDHYEQYF.

The genes are TRBV30 and TRBJ1-2; a possible D gene is TRBD1 (5 bases). This CDR3 comprises 12 residues. Trimming shortened V by 3 bases and J by 8 bases, and 13 bases separated the two germline ends. Germline assignment: CDR1 GTSNPN and CDR2 SVGIG (reference sequence). CDR3 region: CAWSTGTFGYTF. The CDR3 region has the DNA TGTGCCTGGAGCACCGGGACTTTCGGCTACACCTTC.